The clone carrying this TCR beta chain was seen a handful of times. MiXCR, run by TCRdb on the 5' RACE reads, gives a single entry per CDR3 protein. The repertoire holds over 90,000 distinct CDR3 sequences, around 13% seen once, with roughly 6.3% in the top ten. Trimming took 2 bases from V and 5 from J, leaving 10 bases between them. The CDR3 runs to 14 residues. Germline V gene data show CDR1 as SGHTA and CDR2 as FQGNSA. This entry is derived from a study of early T cells in non-severe SARS-CoV-2 infection. This chain links TRBV7-2 with TRBJ1-5, with D perhaps matching TRBD1 (6 bases). Sequencing was carried out using whole blood. The source is an adult who was a healthcare worker with PCR-confirmed SARS-CoV-2 infection or an uninfected control (not recorded which). CDR3 protein: CASSLKGGHQPQHF. The CDR3 DNA is TGTGCCAGCAGCTTAAAAGGGGGTCATCAGCCCCAGCATTTT.